The 8 T cell receptor beta chains reported below all come from one sample, sequenced in a study of OX40 agonist ivuxolimab in advanced cancers. Library prep was done by the immunoSEQ multiplex PCR assay. TCRdb took this table from immuneACCESS and kept in-frame rearrangements with V and J called. Such tables lack part of the clones; where checked against another copy, unresolved V genes explain under half of the gap, and the rest is unexplained. Counted in this sample were 50,000 to 55,000 clones; 87% of them appeared once. In total, the top ten clones hold under 2% of the sample. Source: CD4+ or CD8+ T cells sorted from blood, taken in a trial of the OX40 agonist ivuxolimab. The receptors stem from an adult with an advanced solid tumor such as melanoma, head and neck, liver or kidney cancer.

This chain joins TRBV10-1 and TRBJ2-2; D gene ambiguous. Trimming removed 1 base at V and 1 base at J, with 4 bases between. The germline V gene has CDR1 WNHNN and CDR2 SYGVQD (reference sequence). The CDR3 is made up of 14 amino acids. CDR3 bases: TGCGCCAGCAGTGAGTTGAGGAACACCGGGGAGCTGTTTTTT. Protein sequence: CASSELRNTGELFF.

This sequence joins TRBV20-1 and TRBJ1-1; D remains unclear. This CDR3 has 11 amino acids. Per germline, CDR1 DFQATT and CDR2 SNEGSKA (reference sequence). With 0 bases removed from V and 8 bases from J, the gap between germline ends came to 7 bases. The CDR3 spells CSARDRREAFF. CDR3 bases: TGCAGTGCTAGAGACAGGAGGGAAGCTTTCTTT.

The chain uses TRBV25-1 and TRBJ2-7; no clear D. Germline V gives CDR1 MGHDK, CDR2 SYGVNS. V was pared by 4 bases and J by 0 bases, with 4 bases between. The CDR3 runs 12 residues. The CDR3, as DNA: TGTGCCAGCAGTGGGAGCTCCTACGAGCAGTACTTC. The encoded protein is CASSGSSYEQYF.

The chain carries TRBV5-1 and TRBJ2-1; 10 bases align to TRBD2. Germline loops: CDR1 SGHRS, CDR2 YFSETQ. Trimming at V came to 4 bases and at J to 10 bases, leaving 14 bases not matched to a gene. This CDR3 comprises 16 residues. DNA for the CDR3: TGCGCCAGCAGCCGCGGGTCTAGCGGGAGTCTTTGGGAGCAGTTCTTC. It is translated as CASSRGSSGSLWEQFF.

CDR3 coding DNA: TGTGCCAGCAGCTCGGGACTACGGCAGTTCTTC. Translating it yields CASSSGLRQFF. The V gene is TRBV7-2, the J gene TRBJ2-1, with 7 positions matching TRBD2. The CDR3 loop spans 11 amino acids. CDR1 and CDR2 from the germline V gene are SGHTA and FQGNSA. J lost 12 bases, V lost 4 bases, and 3 bases had no gene match. The full variable domain, completed using reference TRBV7-2 and TRBJ2-1, is GAGVSQSPSNKVTEKGKDVELRCDPISGHTALYWYRQSLGQGLEFLIYFQGNSAPDKSGLPSDRFSAERTGGSVSTLTIQRTQQEDSAVYLCASSSGLRQFFGPGTRLTVL.

The chain uses TRBV19 and TRBJ2-7; tentatively, D is TRBD1 (6 bases). CDR1 is LNHDA and CDR2 is SQIVND in the germline V gene (reference sequence). Trimming took off 7 bases at V and 3 bases at J, with 19 bases between the two ends. The length of the CDR3 is 15 residues. CDR3 sequence reads: CASTLFTGMGYEQYV. CDR3 nucleotides: TGTGCCAGTACCCTATTCACAGGGATGGGCTACGAGCAGTACGTC.

By sample fraction, this clone is large. The chain employs TRBV10-3 and TRBJ2-7; D remains ambiguous. The CDR3 sequence is 11 residues long. V lost 4 bases, J lost 3 bases, and 4 bases lay in between. Germline loops: CDR1 ENHRY, CDR2 SYGVKD. The CDR3 loop is CAISGDYEQYF. Written as DNA, the CDR3 is TGTGCCATCAGTGGGGACTACGAGCAGTACTTC.

The V call is TRBV27, the J call TRBJ2-2; D unresolved. Trimming left V 6 bases short and J 0 bases short, with 11 bases between. This CDR3 is 15 amino acids long. CDR1 and CDR2 (germline): MNHEY, SMNVEV (reference sequence). The CDR3 spells CASRAVTTNTGELFF. The CDR3 DNA follows: TGTGCCAGCAGAGCAGTTACGACGAACACCGGGGAGCTGTTTTTT.